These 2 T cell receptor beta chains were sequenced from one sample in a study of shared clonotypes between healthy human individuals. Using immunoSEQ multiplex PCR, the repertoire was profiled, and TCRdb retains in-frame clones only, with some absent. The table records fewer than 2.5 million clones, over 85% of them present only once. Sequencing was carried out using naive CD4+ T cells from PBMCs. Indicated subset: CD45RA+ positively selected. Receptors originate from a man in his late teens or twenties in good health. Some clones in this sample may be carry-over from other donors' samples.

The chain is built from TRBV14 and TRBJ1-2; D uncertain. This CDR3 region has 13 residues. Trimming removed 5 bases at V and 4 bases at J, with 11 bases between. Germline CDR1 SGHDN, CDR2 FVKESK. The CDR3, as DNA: TGTGCCAGCAGCGAAGGTGTCAGCTATGGCTACACCTTC. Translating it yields CASSEGVSYGYTF.

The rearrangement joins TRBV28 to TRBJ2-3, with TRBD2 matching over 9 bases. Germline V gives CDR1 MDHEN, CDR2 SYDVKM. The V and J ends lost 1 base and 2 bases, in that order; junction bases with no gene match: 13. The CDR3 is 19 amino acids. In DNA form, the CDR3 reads TGTGCCAGCAGTTTATCCGCTGGTAGGCTAGCGGGATTCACAGATACGCAGTATTTT. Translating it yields CASSLSAGRLAGFTDTQYF.